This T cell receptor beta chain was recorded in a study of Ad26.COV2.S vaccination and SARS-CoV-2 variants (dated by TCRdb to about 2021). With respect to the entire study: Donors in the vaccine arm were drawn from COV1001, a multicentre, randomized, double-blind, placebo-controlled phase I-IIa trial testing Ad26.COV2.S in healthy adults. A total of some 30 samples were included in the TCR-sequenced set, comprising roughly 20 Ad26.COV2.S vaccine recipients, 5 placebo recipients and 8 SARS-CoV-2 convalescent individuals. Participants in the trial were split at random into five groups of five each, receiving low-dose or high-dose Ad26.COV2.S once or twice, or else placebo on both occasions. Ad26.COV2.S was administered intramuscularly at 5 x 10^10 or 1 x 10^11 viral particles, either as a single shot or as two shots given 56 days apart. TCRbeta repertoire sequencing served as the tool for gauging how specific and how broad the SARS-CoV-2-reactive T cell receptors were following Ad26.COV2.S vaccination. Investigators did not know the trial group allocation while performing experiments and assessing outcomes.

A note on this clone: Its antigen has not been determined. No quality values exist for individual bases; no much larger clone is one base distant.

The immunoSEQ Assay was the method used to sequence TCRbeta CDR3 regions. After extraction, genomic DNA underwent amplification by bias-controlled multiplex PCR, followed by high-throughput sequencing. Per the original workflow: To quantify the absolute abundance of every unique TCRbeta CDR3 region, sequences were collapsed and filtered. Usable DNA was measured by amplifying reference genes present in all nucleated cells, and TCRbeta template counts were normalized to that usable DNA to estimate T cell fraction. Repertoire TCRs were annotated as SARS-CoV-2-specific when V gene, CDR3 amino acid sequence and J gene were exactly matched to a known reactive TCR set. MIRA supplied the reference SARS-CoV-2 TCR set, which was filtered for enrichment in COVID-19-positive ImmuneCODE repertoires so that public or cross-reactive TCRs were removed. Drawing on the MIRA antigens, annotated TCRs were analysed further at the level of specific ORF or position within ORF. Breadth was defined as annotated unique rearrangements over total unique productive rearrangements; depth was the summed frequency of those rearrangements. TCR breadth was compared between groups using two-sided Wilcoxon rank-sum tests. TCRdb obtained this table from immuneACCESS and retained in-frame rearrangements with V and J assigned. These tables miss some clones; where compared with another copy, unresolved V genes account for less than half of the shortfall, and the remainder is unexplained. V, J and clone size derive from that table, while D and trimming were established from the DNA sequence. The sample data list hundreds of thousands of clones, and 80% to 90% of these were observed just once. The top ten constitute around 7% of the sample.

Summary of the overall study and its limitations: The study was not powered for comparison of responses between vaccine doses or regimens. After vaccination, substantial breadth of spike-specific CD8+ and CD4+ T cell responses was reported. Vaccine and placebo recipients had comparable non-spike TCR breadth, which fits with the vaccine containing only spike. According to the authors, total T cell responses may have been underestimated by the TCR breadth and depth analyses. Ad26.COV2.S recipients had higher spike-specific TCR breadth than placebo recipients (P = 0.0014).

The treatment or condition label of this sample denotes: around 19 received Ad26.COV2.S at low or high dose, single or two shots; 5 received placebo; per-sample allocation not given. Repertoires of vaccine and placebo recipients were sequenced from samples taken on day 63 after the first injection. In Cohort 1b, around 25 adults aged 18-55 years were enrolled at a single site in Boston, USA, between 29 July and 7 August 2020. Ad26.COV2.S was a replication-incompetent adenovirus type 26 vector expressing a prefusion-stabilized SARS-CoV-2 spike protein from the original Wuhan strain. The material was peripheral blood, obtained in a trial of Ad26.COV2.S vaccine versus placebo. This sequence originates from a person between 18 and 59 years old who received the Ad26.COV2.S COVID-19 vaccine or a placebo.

The DNA is TGTGCCAGCAGCAACCAAGCGGGAGGGGCCGAGCAGTACTTC. Translated, it reads CASSNQAGGAEQYF. Recombination connected TRBV5-4 to TRBJ2-7; 10 bases in between match TRBD2. V loses 4 bases at its end and J loses 6 bases; junction bases beyond the gene matches: 7. Via the germline V gene (reference sequence), CDR1 is SGHNT and CDR2 YYREEE. Including cysteine and phenylalanine, the CDR3 has 14 amino acids. The kept DNA is CDR3 alone, 42 bases in frame from the first base.